Presented here are 22 T cell receptor beta chains from one specimen sequenced in a study of cytomegalovirus exposure and HLA in healthy donors. Sequenced by immunoSEQ multiplex PCR; TCRdb stores in-frame clones only, minus some. The sample yields about 160,000 clones, over 85% seen once. Sequences were obtained from PBMCs. These receptors originate from a man younger than 35 in good health and CMV-seropositive.

The chain uses TRBV6-5 and TRBJ2-7; tentatively, D is TRBD2 (5 bases). CDR3 length: 16 amino acids. The germline gives CDR1 MNHEY, CDR2 SVGAGI. Trimming left V 0 bases short and J 0 bases short, with 12 bases between. This CDR3 reads CASSYSESGSSYEQYF. CDR3 sequence (DNA): TGTGCCAGCAGTTACTCCGAGTCGGGAAGCTCCTACGAGCAGTACTTC.

The CDR3 nucleotides are TGTGCCAGCAACCCGGGACAGGGACCTGGCTACACCTTC. Translating it yields CASNPGQGPGYTF. This chain joins TRBV7-9 and TRBJ1-2, with TRBD1 identical over 9 bases. The germline V gene encodes CDR1 SEHNR and CDR2 FQNEAQ (reference sequence). This CDR3 is built from 13 residues. J was trimmed by 7 bases and V by 7 bases; bases with no gene match: 7.

In this sample, this clone turned up once. The V gene is TRBV6-1, the J gene TRBJ2-3; D might be TRBD1 (5 bases). CDR1 and CDR2 from the germline V gene are MNHNS and SASEGT. Trimming cost V 4 bases and J 12 bases, with 14 bases left between them. The CDR3 contains 12 residues. The CDR3 bases are TGTGCCAGCAGTGGCTACCAGGGATTACAGTATTTT. This translates into CASSGYQGLQYF.

This clone was seen just once. The chain is built from TRBV10-3 and TRBJ2-1, with 7 positions matching TRBD2. Unmatched junction bases numbered 6, after V lost 9 bases and J lost 7 bases. This CDR3 contains 12 residues. Germline values: CDR1 ENHRY, CDR2 SYGVKD. CDR3: CAMASGVNEQFF. CDR3 DNA: TGTGCCATGGCTAGCGGAGTGAATGAGCAGTTCTTC.

This rearrangement joins TRBV5-1 to TRBJ2-7, with TRBD2 matching over 7 bases. The trim removed 5 bases at V and 6 bases at J, leaving 14 bases unmatched. Per germline, CDR1 SGHRS and CDR2 YFSETQ. The CDR3 runs 15 residues. CDR3 sequence: CASRWGGADPGEQYF. In DNA, the CDR3 is TGCGCCAGCAGATGGGGGGGAGCTGACCCGGGCGAGCAGTACTTC.

The V call is TRBV18, the J call TRBJ2-3, with 14 bases lining up with TRBD2. CDR1 and CDR2 (germline): KGHSH, LQKENI. CDR3 length: 17 amino acids. The ends lost 5 bases at V and 2 bases at J; junction bases unmatched: 6. For the CDR3, the DNA is TGTGCCAGCTCATCTCGGACTAGCGGGAGGTCCACAGATACGCAGTATTTT. Amino acids: CASSSRTSGRSTDTQYF.

This clone was observed many times. This sequence joins TRBV2 and TRBJ1-1; no clear D. CDR3 length equals 13 residues. Germline loops: CDR1 SNHLY, CDR2 FYNNEI. Trimming removed 6 bases at V and 1 base at J, with 9 bases between. The CDR3 spells CASRVTRNTEAFF. CDR3 sequence (DNA): TGTGCCAGCAGAGTGACAAGGAACACTGAAGCTTTCTTT. Filled out from reference TRBV2 and TRBJ1-1, the complete variable domain reads EPEVTQTPSHQVTQMGQEVILRCVPISNHLYFYWYRQILGQKVEFLVSFYNNEISEKSEIFDDQFSVERPDGSNFTLKIRSTKLEDSAMYFCASRVTRNTEAFFGQGTRLTVV.

V usage is TRBV2 and J usage is TRBJ2-7; 7 positions match TRBD1. The CDR3 runs 14 residues. Germline CDR1 SNHLY, CDR2 FYNNEI. Trimming at V came to 6 bases and at J to 4 bases, leaving 9 bases not matched to a gene. The CDR3 DNA reads as TGTGCCAGCAGGAGACAGGGTGGTAGGTACGAGCAGTACTTC. Its protein product is CASRRQGGRYEQYF.

This clone occurred once. This rearrangement joins TRBV27 to TRBJ2-7, with D unresolved. CDR3 length: 10 residues. The V end was cut by 8 bases, the J end by 3 bases, with 5 bases between. Germline-derived CDR1 and CDR2 are MNHEY and SMNVEV (reference sequence). In DNA, the CDR3 is TGTGCCAGCGGCAACTACGAGCAGTACTTC. It is translated as CASGNYEQYF.

This clone has a handful of counts. The V and J genes are TRBV28 and TRBJ1-5; 7 bases agree with TRBD1. The CDR3 is made up of 15 amino acids. V was clipped by 5 bases and J by 2 bases; unmatched bases: 6. Germline lookup yields CDR1 MDHEN and CDR2 SYDVKM. In DNA form, the CDR3 reads TGTGCCAGCAGTCCCCAAGGACAGGGCAATCAGCCCCAGCATTTT. Its translation: CASSPQGQGNQPQHF.

The V gene is TRBV2, the J gene TRBJ2-7; 11 nucleotides match TRBD2. V lost 3 bases, J lost 2 bases, and 15 bases stayed unmatched. Germline CDR1 reads SNHLY; CDR2 reads FYNNEI. This CDR3 has 19 residues. CDR3 DNA: TGTGCCAGCAGTGAGAGGGCCTGGGTTAGCGGGAGGGAGACCTACGAGCAGTACTTC. Translation: CASSERAWVSGRETYEQYF.

Only a few counts were recorded for this clone. The CDR3 DNA is TGCGCCAGCAGTGCCACACAGGGTGGCAATCAGTATTTT. Its protein product is CASSATQGGNQYF. The chain is built from TRBV10-1 and TRBJ2-3; perhaps TRBD1 as D (6 bases). V lost 4 bases and J lost 12, with 17 bases in between. Germline assignment: CDR1 WNHNN and CDR2 SYGVQD (reference sequence). There are 13 residues in the CDR3.

This chain uses TRBV29-1 with TRBJ1-1; no definite D call. Germline-derived CDR1 and CDR2 are SQVTM and ANQGSEA. V gave up 7 bases and J gave up 0 bases, with 12 bases separating them. The CDR3 extends over 13 amino acids. CDR3 loop: CSAVERMNTEAFF. The CDR3 DNA reads TGCAGCGCCGTGGAGCGGATGAACACTGAAGCTTTCTTT.

The chain joins TRBV4-1 to TRBJ2-7; TRBD1 aligns across 10 bases. CDR1 and CDR2 (germline): MGHRA, YSYEKL. With V trimmed by 1 base and J by 0 bases, 3 bases remained unmatched. The CDR3 has 16 amino acids. The CDR3 is CASSQAWTGGSYEQYF. The CDR3 DNA sequence: TGCGCCAGCAGCCAAGCGTGGACAGGGGGCTCCTACGAGCAGTACTTC.

As regards this clone: Its ends do not fully match the called genes, so a read error is possible. The chain has TRBV7-7 and TRBJ2-5; maybe TRBD1 (6 bases). The CDR3 extends over 15 amino acids. Germline V gene sequence: CDR1 SSHAT, CDR2 FNYEAQ (reference sequence). CDR3 region: CASSTGTGLQETQYF. CDR3 sequence (DNA): TGTGCTAGCAGCACCGGAACAGGGCTCCAAGAGACCCAGTACTTC.

This clone has a handful of counts. This chain joins TRBV25-1 and TRBJ1-2, with 7 bases aligning to TRBD1. With 4 bases clipped from V and 0 bases from J, the junction kept 5 bases outside the gene matches. The CDR3 has 15 residues. Germline V CDR1 and CDR2: MGHDK, SYGVNS. The CDR3 loop is CASSARTGANYGYTF. CDR3 coding DNA: TGTGCCAGCAGTGCCCGGACAGGAGCTAACTATGGCTACACCTTC.

The chain links TRBV7-6 to TRBJ1-3, with D perhaps TRBD1 (5 bases). The CDR3 sequence is 14 residues long. Germline lookup yields CDR1 SGHVS and CDR2 FNYEAQ. The germline V and J ends were trimmed by 6 bases and 0 bases, with 9 bases remaining between them. CDR3 in DNA: TGTGCCAGCAGTAGGGGAGGCTCTGGAAACACCATATATTTT. It is translated as CASSRGGSGNTIYF.

V usage is TRBV6-5 and J usage is TRBJ2-1, with 9 bases lining up with TRBD2. Losses at the gene ends were 2 bases for V and 4 bases for J; bases not matched to a gene: 6. The CDR3 extends over 16 amino acids. From germline, CDR1 is MNHEY and CDR2 SVGAGI. In DNA form, the CDR3 reads TGTGCCAGCAGTTACGGTAGCGGGAGAGCTTACAATGAGCAGTTCTTC. It is translated as CASSYGSGRAYNEQFF.

The chain carries TRBV7-3 and TRBJ2-2, with 11 bases lining up with TRBD2. With 5 bases clipped from V and 7 bases from J, the junction kept 3 bases outside the gene matches. There are 14 residues in the CDR3. CDR1 is SGHTA and CDR2 is FQGTGA in the germline V gene. CDR3 sequence: CASSPLAGGGELFF. The CDR3 DNA reads TGTGCCAGCAGCCCTCTAGCGGGAGGCGGGGAGCTGTTTTTT.

This clone has only one observation. CDR3 in DNA: TGCGCCAGCAGCTTGGACTTCGATGAGCAGTTCTTC. Protein: CASSLDFDEQFF. The chain is built from TRBV5-1 and TRBJ2-1, with D uncertain. Trimming removed 0 bases at V and 8 bases at J, with 6 bases between. Germline V CDR1 and CDR2: SGHRS, YFSETQ. The CDR3 consists of 12 residues.

The V and J genes are TRBV2 and TRBJ2-1, with 10 bases identical to TRBD2. Germline trimming cut 1 base from V and 12 bases from J; bases unmatched to any gene: 15. This CDR3 comprises 17 residues. Per germline, CDR1 SNHLY and CDR2 FYNNEI. The CDR3 nucleotides are TGTGCCAGCAGTGAAGACCCCACTAGCGGGACCAAACAAAGGCAGTTCTTC. This gives the protein CASSEDPTSGTKQRQFF.

The chain joins TRBV27 to TRBJ2-2; tentative D call: TRBD1 (5 bases). Trimming took 4 bases from V and 4 from J, leaving 19 bases between them. Germline lookup yields CDR1 MNHEY and CDR2 SMNVEV (reference sequence). The CDR3 has 17 residues. CDR3 loop: CASSSDLDKGLTGELFF. In nucleotides, the CDR3 is TGTGCCAGCAGTTCCGACCTGGACAAGGGTCTCACCGGGGAGCTGTTTTTT.